This T cell receptor (beta chain) derives from a study of T cell clones after liver transplantation. Study background: Pre-transplant mixed lymphocyte reactions yielded third-party-reactive TCRbeta sequences as comparators for graft-donor-reactive sequences. Apart from a few HCV-positive recipients, transplants were for non-autoimmune, non-viral reasons. Findings of the study overall: Circulating graft-donor-reactive CD4 TCRbeta sequences fell significantly post-transplant in 5 of 8 subjects. The donor-reactive repertoire was only partly measurable in a couple of subjects, lacking donor cells.

On this clone itself: The antigen remains undetermined.

Libraries were prepared by immunoSEQ multiplex PCR; TCRdb keeps only in-frame clonotypes and omits some of them. The data contain about 15,000 clones, around 90% of them singletons. The TCR was taken from a human donor who received a liver transplant. The sequences come from CD8+ T cells from blood, collected before liver transplant.

The CDR3 DNA reads TGTGCCAGCAGCCCCAGGGTAAGGTACGAGCAGTACTTC. Translation: CASSPRVRYEQYF. This chain uses TRBV28 with TRBJ2-7, with D tentatively TRBD1 (5 bases). The CDR3 loop spans 13 amino acids. The V gene's germline CDR1 is MDHEN and CDR2 SYDVKM. V was trimmed by 6 bases and J by 4 bases, leaving 13 bases between them.